The sequence of this TCR beta chain was determined in a study of CD8+ T cells in alopecia areata. General observations from the study: Across lesional scalp, and particularly alopecia totalis/universalis, clonality surpassed that of normal scalp.

For this clone: Antigen unknown.

Treatment here: oral pan-JAK inhibitor, 5-10 mg twice daily. Both peripheral blood and punch biopsies of lesional scalp skin were obtained from patients who had alopecia areata. RNA extraction and reverse transcription yielded cDNA as sequencing template. TCRdb's copy holds only in-frame clones and misses some; the assay was immunoSEQ multiplex PCR. The sample has 200,000 to 250,000 clones, roughly three fifths seen once; the top ten hold 0.95% to 1.5%. CDR3 size: 14 residues. V was shortened by 7 bases and J by 4 bases, with 18 bases between the two germline ends. Germline lookup yields CDR1 SQVTM and CDR2 ANQGSEA.

This sequence was found in a human donor with alopecia areata. The chain links TRBV29-1 to TRBJ2-3, with D possibly TRBD1 on 5 matching bases. The sample here was CD4+ T cells sorted from blood, taken around week 46, from a patient treated with tofacitinib. The CDR3, as DNA: TGCAGCGCTTCGTACAATGTACAGGCAGATACGCAGTATTTT. Translated, it gives CSASYNVQADTQYF.